These 19 T cell receptor beta chains were sequenced from one sample in a study of blood T cell repertoires in COVID-19. This table comes from immunoSEQ multiplex PCR, and its TCRdb copy is limited to in-frame clones, with some not included. This table has around 180,000 clones, 80% to 90% appearing once. The sequencing input was PBMCs or T cells enriched from blood (not recorded which). The source of these receptors is a woman in her 40s with acute COVID-19.

The genes are TRBV3-1 (or the pseudogene TRBV3-2) and TRBJ2-5, with TRBD2 matching over 10 bases. Germline CDR1 and CDR2: LGHDT and YNNKEL (reference sequence). The trim removed 5 bases at V and 3 bases at J, leaving 9 bases unmatched. The CDR3 extends over 16 amino acids. CDR3 protein: CASSSWTSGEKETQYF. In DNA form, the CDR3 reads TGTGCCAGCAGCTCCTGGACTAGCGGAGAAAAAGAGACCCAGTACTTC.

The CDR3 sequence is CASSLGGGTTGRDNEQFF. The CDR3 DNA follows: TGTGCCAGCAGCTTGGGCGGGGGGACAACCGGCCGTGACAATGAGCAGTTCTTC. The rearrangement links TRBV7-9 to TRBJ2-1; 8 bases are shared with TRBD2. Germline assignment: CDR1 SEHNR and CDR2 FQNEAQ (reference sequence). With V trimmed by 3 bases and J by 5 bases, 15 bases remained unmatched. The CDR3 loop spans 18 amino acids.

The chain uses TRBV24-1 and TRBJ2-1, with D possibly matching TRBD1 (6 bases). The CDR3 contains 16 residues. The germline V gene encodes CDR1 KGHDR and CDR2 SFDVKD. The V gene lost 7 bases and the J gene lost 0 bases, with 15 bases spanning the gap. CDR3 nucleotides: TGTGCCACCAGCGGTACAGGGTCGAGCTCCTACAATGAGCAGTTCTTC. Protein: CATSGTGSSSYNEQFF.

The chain recombines TRBV5-8 with TRBJ2-5; D gene unclear. Germline V gene sequence: CDR1 SGHTS, CDR2 YDEGEE. Trimming removed 4 bases at V and 3 bases at J, with 13 bases between. The CDR3 sequence is 14 residues long. The CDR3 is CASSPPVAKETQYF. In DNA, the CDR3 is TGTGCCAGCAGCCCACCTGTCGCGAAAGAGACCCAGTACTTC.

Comments on this clone: Additional DNA sequences in this sample encode the identical CDR3. This chain connects TRBV5-1 to TRBJ1-4; D call uncertain. Germline CDR1 and CDR2: SGHRS and YFSETQ. Trimming took off 0 bases at V and 0 bases at J, with 3 bases between the two ends. CDR3 length equals 14 residues. CDR3 in amino acids: CASSLDTTNEKLFF. In DNA, the CDR3 is TGCGCCAGCAGCTTGGACACAACTAATGAAAAACTGTTTTTT.

This chain uses TRBV7-9 with TRBJ2-3; 12 bases align to TRBD2. Trimming took 3 bases from V and 4 from J; bases not matched to a gene: 8. CDR1 SEHNR and CDR2 FQNEAQ come from the germline V gene (reference sequence). The length of the CDR3 is 17 residues. In nucleotides, the CDR3 is TGTGCCAGCAGCTTCTTACTAGCGGGAGGAAGTCCAGATACGCAGTATTTT. Its translation: CASSFLLAGGSPDTQYF. The full variable domain, with the rest looked up from reference TRBV7-9 and TRBJ2-3, is DTGVSQNPRHKITKRGQNVTFRCDPISEHNRLYWYRQTLGQGPEFLTYFQNEAQLEKSRLLSDRFSAERPKGSFSTLEIQRTEQGDSAMYLCASSFLLAGGSPDTQYFGPGTRLTVL.

The gene calls are TRBV7-3 and TRBJ2-2; D possibly corresponds to TRBD1 (5 bases). V was cut by 2 bases and J by 0 bases, with 10 bases left in between. The CDR3 runs 16 residues. Germline V gene sequence: CDR1 SGHTA, CDR2 FQGTGA. This CDR3 reads CASSLEGATNTGELFF. The CDR3 nucleotides are TGTGCCAGCAGCTTAGAAGGGGCGACGAACACCGGGGAGCTGTTTTTT. The entire variable domain, with the rest obtained from reference TRBV7-3 and TRBJ2-2, is as follows: GAGVSQTPSNKVTEKGKYVELRCDPISGHTALYWYRQSLGQGPEFLIYFQGTGAADDSGLPNDRFFAVRPEGSVSTLKIQRTERGDSAVYLCASSLEGATNTGELFFGEGSRLTVL.

A few counts support this clone. The genes are TRBV6-1 and TRBJ2-1, with D perhaps matching TRBD2 (7 bases). Germline CDR1 reads MNHNS; CDR2 reads SASEGT. CDR3 size: 16 residues. V shed 3 bases and J shed 2 bases, with 14 bases lying between them. The CDR3 loop is CASSDLGGAAYNEQFF. CDR3 in DNA: TGTGCCAGCAGTGATTTAGGGGGGGCGGCCTACAATGAGCAGTTCTTC.

J is TRBJ2-7 and V is TRBV6-5, with TRBD2 matching over 11 bases. Trimming took 0 bases from V and 6 from J; bases not matched to a gene: 4. This CDR3 contains 15 residues. The germline gives CDR1 MNHEY, CDR2 SVGAGI. The CDR3 loop is CASSYSASGRLEQYF. The CDR3 DNA follows: TGTGCCAGCAGTTACTCGGCTAGCGGGAGGCTCGAGCAGTACTTC.

The CDR3 DNA follows: TGTGCCAGCAGCCCGGCGGAGGGTTTCAACTATGGCTACACCTTC. It encodes CASSPAEGFNYGYTF. The rearrangement uses TRBV7-9 and TRBJ1-2; D is ambiguous. V dropped 5 bases and J dropped 2 bases, with 15 bases sitting between them. Germline loops: CDR1 SEHNR, CDR2 FQNEAQ (reference sequence). This CDR3 comprises 15 residues.

In its sample, this clone was seen once. The chain combines TRBV7-3 with TRBJ2-3; 9 bases map to TRBD2. The CDR3 extends over 16 amino acids. The germline V gene has CDR1 SGHTA and CDR2 FQGTGA. V dropped 5 bases and J dropped 0; count of bases not matched to a gene: 6. The CDR3 spells CASSPGLATSTDTQYF. DNA for the CDR3: TGTGCCAGCAGCCCGGGACTAGCAACTAGCACAGATACGCAGTATTTT.

This clone has only a few counts. The V and J genes are TRBV7-9 and TRBJ2-1, with D maybe TRBD2 (6 bases). The CDR3 length is 17 residues. V gave up 1 base and J gave up 0 bases, with 13 bases separating them. Per germline, CDR1 SEHNR and CDR2 FQNEAQ (reference sequence). The CDR3 spells CASSLGRGISSYNEQFF. The CDR3 region has the DNA TGTGCCAGCAGCTTAGGACGGGGGATTAGCTCCTACAATGAGCAGTTCTTC.

The chain carries TRBV10-2 and TRBJ2-2; 10 nucleotides line up with TRBD2. With 6 bases clipped from V and 6 bases from J, the junction kept 7 bases outside the gene matches. CDR1 and CDR2 from the germline V gene are WSHSY and SAAADI. The CDR3 spans 15 residues. The CDR3 DNA follows: TGCGCCAGCAGCCCGTCTAGCGGGGGTCCCGGGGAGCTGTTTTTT. Translated: CASSPSSGGPGELFF.

The V call is TRBV2, the J call TRBJ1-3, with D unclear. From germline, CDR1 is SNHLY and CDR2 FYNNEI. The CDR3 runs 15 residues. Trimming shortened V by 3 bases and J by 2 bases, and 11 bases separated the two germline ends. CDR3 DNA sequence: TGTGCCAGCAGTGATGTTGCTAGGACTGGAAACACCATATATTTT. Protein: CASSDVARTGNTIYF.

The V and J genes are TRBV27 and TRBJ1-2; D is possibly TRBD1 (6 bases). The V and J ends lost 3 bases and 4 bases respectively, with 12 bases between them. The CDR3 spans 14 residues. Germline CDR1 and CDR2: MNHEY and SMNVEV (reference sequence). As DNA, the CDR3 is TGTGCCAGCAGTTTCTCAGGGGCGGGCTATGGCTACACCTTC. It specifies CASSFSGAGYGYTF.

CDR3 nucleotides: TGTGCCAGCAGTGTTGAGGGGACAGTAAATTCACCCCTCCACTTT. Residues: CASSVEGTVNSPLHF. The chain has TRBV2 and TRBJ1-6; 7 bases are a match to TRBD1. Germline trimming cut 4 bases from V and 7 bases from J; bases unmatched to any gene: 7. Germline CDR1 and CDR2: SNHLY and FYNNEI. The CDR3 contains 15 residues.

This rearrangement joins TRBV10-2 to TRBJ2-3; possibly TRBD2 for D (5 bases). V was trimmed by 2 bases and J by 6 bases, leaving 9 bases between them. The CDR3 loop spans 13 amino acids. Germline CDR1 is WSHSY and CDR2 is SAAADI. The CDR3 loop is CASSEVGSDTQYF. For the CDR3, the DNA is TGCGCCAGCAGTGAGGTAGGGAGTGATACGCAGTATTTT.

The chain links TRBV6-5 to TRBJ1-6, with 8 bases that match TRBD1. The germline V gene encodes CDR1 MNHEY and CDR2 SVGAGI. Unmatched junction bases numbered 5, after V lost 4 bases and J lost 9 bases. The CDR3 length is 14 residues. Here the CDR3 reads CASSSGQGTSPLHF. The CDR3 nucleotides read TGTGCCAGCAGTTCAGGACAGGGAACTTCACCCCTCCACTTT.

V gene TRBV9 combines with J gene TRBJ2-3; a weak D match, TRBD2 (5 bases). Germline CDR1 and CDR2: SGDLS and YYNGEE. This CDR3 is 17 amino acids long. The V end lost 0 bases, the J end lost 3 bases, and 17 bases lay between the germline ends. Here the CDR3 reads CASSVEHSPGGTDTQYF. CDR3 coding DNA: TGTGCCAGCAGCGTAGAACATTCCCCAGGAGGTACAGATACGCAGTATTTT.